This TCR beta chain comes out of a study of T cells after yellow fever vaccination. Study results and limitations: Post-booster samples contained most primary-vaccination clones (more than 95% CD4, 70% to 90% CD8). The study found a weaker secondary response that peaked faster, day 5 versus 15. Sorted repertoires could include abundant contaminating clonotypes from bulk cells.

UMIs and a universal primer site were added when TCR cDNA was made by 5'RACE template switching. TCRdb fed the 5' RACE reads into MiXCR, producing one record per CDR3 protein. The data hold about 350,000 distinct CDR3 sequences, with about 4% observed a single time. Worth noting for this clonotype: The antigen is unknown.

CDR1 is DFQATT and CDR2 is SNEGSKA in the germline V gene (reference sequence). CDR3 size: 17 residues. V was clipped by 5 bases and J by 0 bases; unmatched bases: 5. The sample in question was PBMCs, obtained 5 days after the yellow fever booster vaccination. This TCR was recovered from a man aged 18-30 years who received the YFV17D yellow fever vaccine. This rearrangement joins TRBV20-1 to TRBJ2-1; 15 bases are shared with TRBD2. CDR3 sequence reads: CSAYPGLAGGSYNEQFF. The CDR3 DNA reads TGCAGTGCTTACCCGGGACTAGCGGGGGGCTCCTACAATGAGCAGTTCTTC.